This TCR beta chain derives from a study of blood T cell repertoires in COVID-19. Study overall: PBMCs, B-cell-depleted T cells, or T cells were the source of the cDNA or gDNA that made up the material.

In the study's own analysis: How many nucleated cells were present was estimated from reference gene primer amplification. The data were produced by immunoSEQ multiplex PCR, yet TCRdb's version contains in-frame clones alone and is incomplete. Clone size and the V and J calls come from that table; the DNA yielded D and trimming. Counted here are 12,000 to 15,000 clones, roughly four fifths occurring once; the ten biggest clones make up roughly 15%. Germline V lookup: CDR1 ENHRY, CDR2 SYGVKD. The CDR3 loop spans 17 amino acids. With 10 bases clipped from V and 3 bases from J, the junction kept 18 bases outside the gene matches.

This clonotype was sampled from a man aged 55-75 years with acute or convalescent COVID-19. V usage is TRBV10-3 and J usage is TRBJ2-3, with TRBD2 identical over 8 bases. The sample was peripheral blood. The CDR3 DNA is TGTGCCACCGGCTCGGGGCCGGGAGGGTGGGGGACAGATACGCAGTATTTT. It is translated as CATGSGPGGWGTDTQYF.